These 32 T cell receptor beta chains were all obtained from the same sample, sequenced in a study of T cell changes during pregnancy in multiple sclerosis. Only in-frame clones appear in the TCRdb table, and some are missing; sequencing was by immunoSEQ multiplex PCR. The sample lists 45,000 to 65,000 clones; about nine tenths were seen once. Here the sequenced sample was CD4+ T cells from peripheral blood mononuclear cells, taken in the second trimester of pregnancy. The receptors come from a female donor with multiple sclerosis, enrolled in a pregnancy study.

This clone was seen only once. This chain joins TRBV9 and TRBJ1-6; D possibly corresponds to TRBD1 (5 bases). Trimming stripped 0 bases from V and 13 bases from J, with 17 bases between. The CDR3 consists of 15 residues. Germline CDR1 and CDR2: SGDLS and YYNGEE. The CDR3 nucleotides are TGTGCCAGCAGCGTAGACGAGGCTGGATACAGGCCCCTCCACTTT. Amino acids: CASSVDEAGYRPLHF.

A single count supports this clone. The CDR3: CASSARLAGDLTDTQYF. In DNA form, the CDR3 reads TGTGCCAGCAGCGCCCGACTAGCGGGGGACCTCACAGATACGCAGTATTTT. The gene calls are TRBV9 and TRBJ2-3, with TRBD2 matching 12 bases. After removal of 3 bases from V and 2 bases from J, the junction contained 7 bases not matched to a gene. Germline CDR1 and CDR2: SGDLS and YYNGEE. This CDR3 comprises 17 residues.

This chain uses TRBV28 with TRBJ1-2, with D possibly TRBD1 on 6 matching bases. V was trimmed by 8 bases and J by 3 bases, leaving 16 bases between them. The germline V gene has CDR1 MDHEN and CDR2 SYDVKM. This CDR3 has 14 residues. As DNA, the CDR3 is TGTGCCAGCTCGACGGGGGGGCTATACTATGGCTACACCTTC. It yields the protein CASSTGGLYYGYTF.

In DNA form, the CDR3 reads TGTGCCAGCAGCTTAGCTGGAGGGGAAGTCAATTACGAGCAGTACTTC. Amino acids: CASSLAGGEVNYEQYF. This chain joins TRBV11-2 and TRBJ2-7, with a weak D call TRBD2 (6 bases). Germline assignment: CDR1 SGHAT and CDR2 FQNNGV. The CDR3 length is 16 residues. Trimming removed 1 base from V and 4 bases from J, with 17 bases in between. Variable domain in full (rest from reference TRBV11-2 and TRBJ2-7): EAGVAQSPRYKIIEKRQSVAFWCNPISGHATLYWYQQILGQGPKLLIQFQNNGVVDDSQLPKDRFSAERLKGVDSTLKIQPAKLEDSAVYLCASSLAGGEVNYEQYFGPGTRLTVT.

J is TRBJ2-1 and V is TRBV11-2; tentative D call: TRBD2 (5 bases). CDR3 length: 14 residues. Trimming cost V 7 bases and J 6 bases, with 16 bases left between them. Germline V gene sequence: CDR1 SGHAT, CDR2 FQNNGV. CDR3: CASIYREWGNEQFF. The DNA of the CDR3 is TGTGCCAGCATATATAGGGAGTGGGGCAATGAGCAGTTCTTC.

The V gene is TRBV7-2, the J gene TRBJ1-2; TRBD1 matches 10 bases. The CDR3 loop spans 15 amino acids. J lost 8 bases, V lost 3 bases, and 9 bases had no gene match. Germline lookup yields CDR1 SGHTA and CDR2 FQGNSA. The CDR3 DNA reads as TGTGCCAGCAGCTTGAAAGGGGGGACAGGGGAAGGCTACACCTTC. Amino acids: CASSLKGGTGEGYTF.

The rearrangement joins TRBV6-1 to TRBJ1-1; D ambiguous. V was clipped by 2 bases and J by 3 bases, with 10 bases between them. The CDR3 contains 14 residues. Germline V gene data show CDR1 as MNHNS and CDR2 as SASEGT. The CDR3 spells CASSELRRDTEAFF. The CDR3 region has the DNA TGTGCCAGCAGTGAACTTCGACGGGACACTGAAGCTTTCTTT.

The rearrangement links TRBV6-5 to TRBJ2-7, with D perhaps TRBD2 (7 bases). V lost 10 bases and J 5 bases, leaving 18 bases between the germline ends. CDR1 and CDR2 from the germline V gene are MNHEY and SVGAGI. The CDR3 totals 13 residues. The CDR3 DNA is TGTGCCACCACCCGGGGGGCAGGCCACGAGCAGTACTTC. As protein: CATTRGAGHEQYF.

J is TRBJ2-5 and V is TRBV6-5; tentative D call: TRBD2 (7 bases). The CDR3 consists of 13 residues. Between the trimmed V and J ends, which lost 2 bases and 8 bases, there was a span of 12 bases. In germline, CDR1 is MNHEY, CDR2 SVGAGI. Here the CDR3 reads CASSYGGGATQYF. The CDR3 DNA follows: TGTGCCAGCAGTTACGGCGGGGGCGCCACCCAGTACTTC.

This clone appeared a single time. The chain uses TRBV10-3 and TRBJ1-1, with D possibly being TRBD1 (5 bases). This CDR3 comprises 16 residues. Germline values: CDR1 ENHRY, CDR2 SYGVKD. V lost 0 bases and J lost 0, with 11 bases in between. This CDR3 is CAISESGAGLNTEAFF. Here the CDR3 DNA reads TGTGCCATCAGTGAGTCAGGGGCAGGTTTGAACACTGAAGCTTTCTTT.

This sequence joins TRBV25-1 and TRBJ1-5; D is possibly TRBD1 (6 bases). V was shortened by 3 bases and J by 5 bases, with 11 bases between the two germline ends. The germline V gene has CDR1 MGHDK and CDR2 SYGVNS. This CDR3 region has 14 residues. The CDR3 reads CASSDDRFYQPQHF. The CDR3 DNA reads as TGTGCCAGCAGTGATGACAGGTTTTATCAGCCCCAGCATTTT.

J is TRBJ2-5 and V is TRBV6-4, with 13 bases that match TRBD2. The end of the DNA aligns better with TRBJ2-7, so the J call may be wrong. From germline, CDR1 is MRHNA and CDR2 SNTAGT. This CDR3 comprises 18 residues. The CDR3 loop is CASSDWAGLAGEDYEQYF. In DNA, the CDR3 is TGTGCCAGCAGTGACTGGGCCGGACTAGCGGGGGAGGATTACGAGCAGTACTTC.

This chain joins TRBV5-8 and TRBJ2-3; tentative D call: TRBD2 (6 bases). V dropped 2 bases and J dropped 0 bases, with 16 bases sitting between them. CDR1 is SGHTS, CDR2 YDEGEE, per germline. The CDR3 is made up of 17 amino acids. The CDR3 region is CASSFIHGGKSTDTQYF. DNA for the CDR3: TGTGCCAGCAGCTTTATTCACGGGGGAAAAAGCACAGATACGCAGTATTTT.

The chain uses TRBV29-1 and TRBJ1-1, with TRBD1 identical over 8 bases. V lost 5 bases, J lost 1 base, and 3 bases stayed unmatched. This CDR3 region has 13 residues. Germline V gene lookup returns CDR1 SQVTM and CDR2 ANQGSEA. In DNA form, the CDR3 reads TGCAGCGTTAGACAGGGGTCGAACACTGAAGCTTTCTTT. It encodes CSVRQGSNTEAFF.

This clone came up once. The chain carries TRBV11-3 and TRBJ2-1, with TRBD2 identical over 8 bases. The CDR3 has 16 amino acids. V dropped 1 base and J dropped 2; count of bases not matched to a gene: 4. Germline lookup yields CDR1 SGHNT and CDR2 YENEEA. The CDR3 loop is CASSLGRGATYNEQFF. The CDR3 DNA reads TGTGCCAGCAGCTTAGGGCGGGGGGCCACCTACAATGAGCAGTTCTTC.

The chain is built from TRBV7-3 and TRBJ2-3; the match to TRBD2 covers 9 bases. Germline CDR1 SGHTA, CDR2 FQGTGA. CDR3 size: 15 residues. V gave up 3 bases and J gave up 2 bases; unmatched junction bases: 3. CDR3 sequence reads: CASSLTSGSTDTQYF. The CDR3 coding sequence is TGTGCCAGCAGCTTGACTAGCGGATCCACAGATACGCAGTATTTT.

The chain joins TRBV27 to TRBJ1-4; D is possibly TRBD1 (6 bases). V lost 6 bases, J lost 4 bases, and 12 bases lay in between. Germline V gene sequence: CDR1 MNHEY, CDR2 SMNVEV (reference sequence). The CDR3 covers 14 residues. The CDR3 nucleotides are TGTGCCAGCAGCACGACAGGCTATAATGAAAAACTGTTTTTT. Translation: CASSTTGYNEKLFF. Variable domain in full (rest from reference TRBV27 and TRBJ1-4): EAQVTQNPRYLITVTGKKLTVTCSQNMNHEYMSWYRQDPGLGLRQIYYSMNVEVTDKGDVPEGYKVSRKEKRNFPLILESPSPNQTSLYFCASSTTGYNEKLFFGSGTQLSVL.

Only a few counts were recorded for this clone. This chain links TRBV30 with TRBJ1-1; D unclear. The CDR3 is 12 residues long. From germline, CDR1 is GTSNPN and CDR2 SVGIG (reference sequence). Trimming removed 5 bases at V and 7 bases at J, with 14 bases between. The CDR3 nucleotides read TGTGCCTGGTTGAGGCGGGCGAATGAAGCTTTCTTT. It specifies CAWLRRANEAFF.

The V and J genes are TRBV5-1 and TRBJ2-3, with TRBD2 identical over 16 bases. Unmatched junction bases numbered 3, after V lost 1 base and J lost 4 bases. This CDR3 is built from 17 residues. The V gene's germline CDR1 is SGHRS and CDR2 YFSETQ. CDR3 sequence reads: CASSLWGTSGGADTQYF. The CDR3 region has the DNA TGCGCCAGCAGCTTGTGGGGGACTAGCGGGGGGGCAGATACGCAGTATTTT.

This sequence joins TRBV15 and TRBJ1-1, with a possible D match to TRBD1 (5 bases). CDR1 LNHNV and CDR2 YYDKDF come from the germline V gene (reference sequence). There are 13 residues in the CDR3. V dropped 1 base and J dropped 7 bases, with 10 bases sitting between them. CDR3 DNA: TGTGCCACCAGCAGAGGTCAGGGAGGTGAAGCTTTCTTT. This sequence encodes CATSRGQGGEAFF.

The rearrangement joins TRBV2 to TRBJ1-1; D gene unclear. Trimming shortened V by 5 bases and J by 0 bases, and 13 bases separated the two germline ends. Germline loops: CDR1 SNHLY, CDR2 FYNNEI. The CDR3 consists of 15 residues. For the CDR3, the DNA is TGTGCCAGCAGTAATGAGCTAGTTTTGAACACTGAAGCTTTCTTT. Its protein is CASSNELVLNTEAFF.

The rearrangement links TRBV29-1 to TRBJ2-2; 9 positions agree with TRBD2. The CDR3 is 13 amino acids. Germline CDR1 SQVTM, CDR2 ANQGSEA. Trimming at V came to 7 bases and at J to 9 bases, leaving 9 bases not matched to a gene. The DNA of the CDR3 is TGCAGCGCGGGACTAGCCTTCGGAAGGGAGCTGTTTTTT. It translates to CSAGLAFGRELFF.

The chain employs TRBV5-1 and TRBJ1-4; TRBD1 might be the D (6 bases). Trimming cost V 0 bases and J 8 bases, with 11 bases left between them. Germline V gene data show CDR1 as SGHRS and CDR2 as YFSETQ. This CDR3 region has 14 residues. The CDR3 sequence: CASSLVGGNEKLFF. The CDR3 DNA reads TGCGCCAGCAGCTTGGTTGGGGGCAACGAAAAACTGTTTTTT.

The J gene is TRBJ2-3, the V gene TRBV7-8; the D gene is possibly TRBD2 (7 bases). Trimming pared 5 bases from V and 8 bases from J, leaving 20 bases between. Germline V gives CDR1 SGHVS, CDR2 FQNEAQ. The CDR3 has 15 residues. CDR3: CASSPRGGTGGTQYF. The CDR3 DNA sequence: TGTGCCAGCAGCCCCCGAGGGGGAACGGGGGGTACGCAGTATTTT.

The chain is built from TRBV2 and TRBJ2-1; D is ambiguous. Germline V CDR1 and CDR2: SNHLY, FYNNEI. There are 15 residues in the CDR3. The germline V and J ends were trimmed by 5 bases and 0 bases, with 11 bases remaining between them. The CDR3 protein is CASSPRLSSYNEQFF. DNA for the CDR3: TGTGCCAGCAGTCCCCGTCTAAGCTCCTACAATGAGCAGTTCTTC.

The chain employs TRBV7-3 and TRBJ2-3; D possibly corresponds to TRBD2 (6 bases). The CDR3 runs to 15 residues. The ends were cut back, 2 bases at V and 1 base at J, with 10 bases in the middle. Germline loops: CDR1 SGHTA, CDR2 FQGTGA. This CDR3 is CASSLLASRTDTQYF. CDR3 in DNA: TGTGCCAGCAGCTTACTAGCGTCCCGCACAGATACGCAGTATTTT.

The table lists this clone with a count of one. J is TRBJ2-7 and V is TRBV14; 7 bases match TRBD1. V shed 3 bases, J shed 3 bases, and the junction held 11 bases outside the gene matches. The CDR3 is 16 amino acids. Per germline, CDR1 SGHDN and CDR2 FVKESK. The CDR3 region is CASSHRTGATNYEQYF. The CDR3 DNA follows: TGTGCCAGCAGCCACCGGACAGGCGCGACGAACTACGAGCAGTACTTC.

The chain recombines TRBV30 with TRBJ1-1; a possible D gene is TRBD1 (6 bases). V lost 5 bases and J lost 3, with 16 bases in between. Germline lookup yields CDR1 GTSNPN and CDR2 SVGIG (reference sequence). The CDR3 is 14 amino acids. The CDR3 loop reads CAWDLQGRDTEAFF. CDR3 bases: TGTGCCTGGGATCTACAGGGACGTGACACTGAAGCTTTCTTT.

This clone was seen a few times. The chain joins TRBV7-8 to TRBJ2-1; TRBD2 aligns across 15 bases. Germline V gene lookup returns CDR1 SGHVS and CDR2 FQNEAQ. V gave up 6 bases and J gave up 4 bases; unmatched junction bases: 10. The CDR3 is made up of 18 amino acids. The DNA for the CDR3 is TGTGCCAGCAGTCGTGCTCCGGGACTAGCGGGGGGATACAATGAGCAGTTCTTC. Protein product: CASSRAPGLAGGYNEQFF. The variable domain in full, with the rest retrieved from reference TRBV7-8 and TRBJ2-1, is GAGVSQSPRYKVAKRGQDVALRCDPISGHVSLFWYQQALGQGPEFLTYFQNEAQLDKSGLPSDRFFAERPEGSVSTLKIQRTQQEDSAVYLCASSRAPGLAGGYNEQFFGPGTRLTVL.

The rearrangement links TRBV10-3 to TRBJ1-1; 8 bases match TRBD1. This CDR3 has 14 amino acids. Germline assignment: CDR1 ENHRY and CDR2 SYGVKD. The V segment lost 6 bases and the J segment 1 base; nucleotides outside the gene matches: 4. CDR3 amino acids: CAISSGTGNTEAFF. The CDR3 region has the DNA TGTGCCATCAGCTCCGGGACAGGGAACACTGAAGCTTTCTTT.

The chain joins TRBV7-6 to TRBJ1-6; TRBD1 agrees at 7 bases. J lost 7 bases, V lost 6 bases, and 12 bases had no gene match. This CDR3 has 16 residues. Germline CDR1 reads SGHVS; CDR2 reads FNYEAQ. The CDR3 DNA reads as TGTGCCAGCAGTACTACCCCGGACAGGCGGAATTCACCCCTCCACTTT. It translates to CASSTTPDRRNSPLHF.

V usage is TRBV29-1 and J usage is TRBJ2-1; a weak D match, TRBD2 (5 bases). The V gene lost 2 bases and the J gene lost 9 bases, with 14 bases spanning the gap. The CDR3 is 13 amino acids. Germline-derived CDR1 and CDR2 are SQVTM and ANQGSEA. The CDR3 loop reads CSVERRARGEQFF. The DNA of the CDR3 is TGCAGCGTTGAACGGCGGGCCCGCGGTGAGCAGTTCTTC.